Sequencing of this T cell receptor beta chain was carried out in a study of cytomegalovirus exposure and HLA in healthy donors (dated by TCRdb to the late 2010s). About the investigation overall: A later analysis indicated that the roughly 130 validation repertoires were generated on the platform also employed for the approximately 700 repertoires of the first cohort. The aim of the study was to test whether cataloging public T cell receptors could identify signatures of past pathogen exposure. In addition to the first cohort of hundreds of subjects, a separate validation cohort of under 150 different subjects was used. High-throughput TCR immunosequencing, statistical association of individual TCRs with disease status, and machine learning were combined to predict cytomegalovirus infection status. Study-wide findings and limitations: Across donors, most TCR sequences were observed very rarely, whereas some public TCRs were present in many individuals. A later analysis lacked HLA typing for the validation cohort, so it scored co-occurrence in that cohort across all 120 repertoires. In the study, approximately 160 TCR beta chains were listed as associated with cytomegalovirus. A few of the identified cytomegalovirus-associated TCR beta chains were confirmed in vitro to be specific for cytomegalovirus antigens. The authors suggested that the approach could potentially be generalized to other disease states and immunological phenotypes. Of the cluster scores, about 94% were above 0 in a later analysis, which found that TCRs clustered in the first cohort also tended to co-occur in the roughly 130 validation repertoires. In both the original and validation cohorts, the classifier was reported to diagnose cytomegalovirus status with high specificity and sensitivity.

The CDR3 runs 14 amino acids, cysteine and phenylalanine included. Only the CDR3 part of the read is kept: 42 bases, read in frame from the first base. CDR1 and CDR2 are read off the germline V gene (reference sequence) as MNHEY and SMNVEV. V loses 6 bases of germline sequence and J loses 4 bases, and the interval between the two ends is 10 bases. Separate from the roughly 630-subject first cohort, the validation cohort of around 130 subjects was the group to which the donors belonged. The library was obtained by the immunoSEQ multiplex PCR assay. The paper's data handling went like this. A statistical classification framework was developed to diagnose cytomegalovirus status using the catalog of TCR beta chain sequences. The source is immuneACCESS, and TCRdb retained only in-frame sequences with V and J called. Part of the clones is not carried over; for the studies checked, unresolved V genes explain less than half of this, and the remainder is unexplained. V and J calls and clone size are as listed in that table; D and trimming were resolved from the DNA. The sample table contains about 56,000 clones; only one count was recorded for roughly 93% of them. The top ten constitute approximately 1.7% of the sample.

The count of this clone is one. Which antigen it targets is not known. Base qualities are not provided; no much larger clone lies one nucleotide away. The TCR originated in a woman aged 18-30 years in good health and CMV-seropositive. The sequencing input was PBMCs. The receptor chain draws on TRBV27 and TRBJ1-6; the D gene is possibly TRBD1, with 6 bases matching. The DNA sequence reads TGTGCCAGCAGAGAGACAGGTTATAATTCACCCCTCCACTTT. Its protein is CASRETGYNSPLHF.